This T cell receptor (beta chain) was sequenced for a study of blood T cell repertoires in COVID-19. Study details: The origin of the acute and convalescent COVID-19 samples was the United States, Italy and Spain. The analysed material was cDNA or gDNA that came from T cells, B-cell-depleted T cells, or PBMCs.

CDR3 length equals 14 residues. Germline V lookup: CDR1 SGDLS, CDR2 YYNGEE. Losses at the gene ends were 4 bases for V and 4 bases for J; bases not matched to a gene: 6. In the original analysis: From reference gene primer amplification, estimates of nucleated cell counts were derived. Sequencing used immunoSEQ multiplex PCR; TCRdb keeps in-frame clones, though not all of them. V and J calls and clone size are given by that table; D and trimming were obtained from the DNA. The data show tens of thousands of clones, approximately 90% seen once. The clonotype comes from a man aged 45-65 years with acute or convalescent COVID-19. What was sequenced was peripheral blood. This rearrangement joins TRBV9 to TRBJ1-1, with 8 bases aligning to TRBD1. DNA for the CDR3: TGTGCCAGCAGCCCCGGGACAGGTGGCACTGAAGCTTTCTTT. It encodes CASSPGTGGTEAFF.